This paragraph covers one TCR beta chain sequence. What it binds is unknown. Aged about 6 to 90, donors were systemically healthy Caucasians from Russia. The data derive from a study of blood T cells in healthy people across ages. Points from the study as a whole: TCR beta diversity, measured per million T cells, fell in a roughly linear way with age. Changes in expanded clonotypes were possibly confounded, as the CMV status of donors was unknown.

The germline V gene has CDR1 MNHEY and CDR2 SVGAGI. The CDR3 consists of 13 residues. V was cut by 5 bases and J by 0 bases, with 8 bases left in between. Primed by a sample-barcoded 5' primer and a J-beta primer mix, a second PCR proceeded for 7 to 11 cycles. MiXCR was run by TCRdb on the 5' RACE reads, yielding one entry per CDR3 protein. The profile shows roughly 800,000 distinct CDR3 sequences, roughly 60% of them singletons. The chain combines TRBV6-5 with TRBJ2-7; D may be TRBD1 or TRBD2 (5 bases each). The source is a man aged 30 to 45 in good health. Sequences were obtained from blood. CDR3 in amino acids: CASSGGHSYEQYF. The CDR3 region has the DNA TGTGCCAGCAGTGGGGGTCACTCCTACGAGCAGTACTTC.